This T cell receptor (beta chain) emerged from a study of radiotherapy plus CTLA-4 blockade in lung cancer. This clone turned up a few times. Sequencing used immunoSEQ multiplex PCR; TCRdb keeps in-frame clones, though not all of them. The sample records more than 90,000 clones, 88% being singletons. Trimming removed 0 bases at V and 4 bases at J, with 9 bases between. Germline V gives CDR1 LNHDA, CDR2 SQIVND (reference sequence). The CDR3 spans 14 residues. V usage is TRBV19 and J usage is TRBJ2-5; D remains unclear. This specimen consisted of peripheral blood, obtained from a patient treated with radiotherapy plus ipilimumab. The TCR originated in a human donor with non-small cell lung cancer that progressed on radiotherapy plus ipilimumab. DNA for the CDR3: TGTGCCAGTAGTATAGAGGGCCTAGGAGAGACCCAGTACTTC. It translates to CASSIEGLGETQYF.